This TCR beta chain was retrieved from a study of blood T cell repertoires in COVID-19. In the study's own analysis: Quantification of nucleated cells was approximated via reference gene primer amplification. TCRdb's table, derived via immunoSEQ multiplex PCR, lists solely in-frame clones and lacks some. The DNA was the basis for D and trimming; V, J and clone size are from that table. The sample lists 150,000 to 200,000 clones; roughly 90% were seen once. Per the germline V gene, CDR1 is SGDLS and CDR2 is YYNGEE. The CDR3 is 15 amino acids. The V end was cut by 0 bases, the J end by 0 bases, with 10 bases between.

This clonotype was obtained from a woman in her sixties or seventies who had recovered from COVID-19. This rearrangement joins TRBV9 to TRBJ2-7; no clear D gene. The specimen sequenced was peripheral blood. The chain's CDR3 is CASSVGGLTSYEQYF. In DNA, the CDR3 is TGTGCCAGCAGCGTAGGAGGTCTCACCTCCTACGAGCAGTACTTC.